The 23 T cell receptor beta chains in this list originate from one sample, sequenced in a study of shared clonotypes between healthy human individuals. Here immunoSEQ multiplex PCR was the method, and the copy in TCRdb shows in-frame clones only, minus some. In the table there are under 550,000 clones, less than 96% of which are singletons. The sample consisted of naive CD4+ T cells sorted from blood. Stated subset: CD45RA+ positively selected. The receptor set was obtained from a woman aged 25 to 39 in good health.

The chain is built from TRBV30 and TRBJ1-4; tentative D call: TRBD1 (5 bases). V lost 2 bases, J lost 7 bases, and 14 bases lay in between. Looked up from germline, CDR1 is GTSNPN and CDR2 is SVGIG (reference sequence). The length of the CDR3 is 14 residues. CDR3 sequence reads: CAWSWGRVGEKLFF. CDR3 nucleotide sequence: TGTGCCTGGAGTTGGGGCAGGGTGGGTGAAAAACTGTTTTTT.

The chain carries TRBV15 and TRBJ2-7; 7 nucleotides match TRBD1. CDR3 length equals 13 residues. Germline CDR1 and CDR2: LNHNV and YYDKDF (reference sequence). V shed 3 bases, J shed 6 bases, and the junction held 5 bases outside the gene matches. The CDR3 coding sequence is TGTGCCACCAGCAGTATCAGGGACAGCGAGCAGTACTTC. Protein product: CATSSIRDSEQYF.

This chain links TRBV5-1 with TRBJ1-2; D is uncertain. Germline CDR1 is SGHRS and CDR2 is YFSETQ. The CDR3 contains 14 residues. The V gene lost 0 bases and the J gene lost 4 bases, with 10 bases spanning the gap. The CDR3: CASSLAVSSYGYTF. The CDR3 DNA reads TGCGCCAGCAGCTTGGCAGTCAGCTCCTATGGCTACACCTTC.

This chain's CDR3 is CASSLAGTGAYEQYF. CDR3 sequence (DNA): TGTGCCAGCAGCTTGGCCGGGACAGGGGCCTACGAGCAGTACTTC. The genes are TRBV5-6 and TRBJ2-7; 10 positions match TRBD1. Germline CDR1 and CDR2: SGHDT and YYEEEE. Losses at the gene ends were 0 bases for V and 2 bases for J; bases not matched to a gene: 2. The CDR3 spans 15 residues.

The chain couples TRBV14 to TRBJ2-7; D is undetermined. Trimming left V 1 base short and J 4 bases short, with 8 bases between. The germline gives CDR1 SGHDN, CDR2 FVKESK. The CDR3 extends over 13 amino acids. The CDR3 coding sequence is TGTGCCAGCAGCCAAGTTTTCTTGTACGAGCAGTACTTC. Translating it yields CASSQVFLYEQYF.

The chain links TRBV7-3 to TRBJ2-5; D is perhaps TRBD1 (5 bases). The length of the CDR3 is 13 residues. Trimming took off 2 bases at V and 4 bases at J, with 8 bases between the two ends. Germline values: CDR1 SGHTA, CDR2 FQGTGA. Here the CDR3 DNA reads TGTGCCAGCAGCTTAGGGGCCCTAGAGACCCAGTACTTC. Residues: CASSLGALETQYF.

The CDR3 bases are TGCAGCGTTTCCCGGGACAGGGGGCCCTATGGCTACACCTTC. It encodes CSVSRDRGPYGYTF. V usage is TRBV29-1 and J usage is TRBJ1-2; TRBD1 matches 12 bases. CDR1 SQVTM and CDR2 ANQGSEA come from the germline V gene. CDR3 length: 14 amino acids. Trimming removed 5 bases from V and 4 bases from J; junction bases left unmatched: 5.

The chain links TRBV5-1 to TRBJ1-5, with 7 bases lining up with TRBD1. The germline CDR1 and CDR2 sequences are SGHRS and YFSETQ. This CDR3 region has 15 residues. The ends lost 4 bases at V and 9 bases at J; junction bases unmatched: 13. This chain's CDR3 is CASSIPPRQGGPQHF. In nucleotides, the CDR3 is TGCGCCAGCAGCATTCCCCCCCGACAGGGCGGGCCCCAGCATTTT. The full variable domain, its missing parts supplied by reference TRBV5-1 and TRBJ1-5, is KAGVTQTPRYLIKTRGQQVTLSCSPISGHRSVSWYQQTPGQGLQFLFEYFSETQRNKGNFPGRFSGRQFSNSRSEMNVSTLELGDSALYLCASSIPPRQGGPQHFGDGTRLSIL.

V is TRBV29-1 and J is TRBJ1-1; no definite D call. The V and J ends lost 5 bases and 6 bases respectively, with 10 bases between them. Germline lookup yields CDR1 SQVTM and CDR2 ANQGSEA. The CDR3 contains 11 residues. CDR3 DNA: TGCAGCGTTCGGTGGACGGCTGAAGCTTTCTTT. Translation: CSVRWTAEAFF. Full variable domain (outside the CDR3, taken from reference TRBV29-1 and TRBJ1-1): SAVISQKPSRDICQRGTSLTIQCQVDSQVTMMFWYRQQPGQSLTLIATANQGSEATYESGFVIDKFPISRPNLTFSTLTVSNMSPEDSSIYLCSVRWTAEAFFGQGTRLTVV.

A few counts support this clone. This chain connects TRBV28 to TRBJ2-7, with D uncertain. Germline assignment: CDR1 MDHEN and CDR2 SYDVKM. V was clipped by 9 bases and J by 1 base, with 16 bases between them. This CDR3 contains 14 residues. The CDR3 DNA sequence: TGTGCCAGTTTAGACGTGACCGGGTCCTACGAGCAGTACTTC. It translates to CASLDVTGSYEQYF.

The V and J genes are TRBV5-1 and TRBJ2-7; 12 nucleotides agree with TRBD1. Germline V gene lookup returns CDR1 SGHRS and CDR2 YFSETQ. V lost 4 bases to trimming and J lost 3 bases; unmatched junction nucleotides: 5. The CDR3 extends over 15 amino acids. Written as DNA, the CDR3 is TGCGCCAGCAGCCCCGGGACAGGGGGCATCTACGAGCAGTACTTC. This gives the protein CASSPGTGGIYEQYF.

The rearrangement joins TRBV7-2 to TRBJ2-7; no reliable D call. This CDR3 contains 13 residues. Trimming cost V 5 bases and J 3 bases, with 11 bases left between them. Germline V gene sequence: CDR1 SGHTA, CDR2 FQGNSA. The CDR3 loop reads CASSTRWGYEQYF. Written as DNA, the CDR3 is TGTGCCAGCAGCACCCGGTGGGGCTACGAGCAGTACTTC.

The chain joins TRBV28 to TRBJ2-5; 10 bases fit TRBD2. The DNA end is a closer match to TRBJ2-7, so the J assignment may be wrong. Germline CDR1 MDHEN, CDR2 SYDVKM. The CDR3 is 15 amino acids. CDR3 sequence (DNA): TGTGCCAGCAGTCCCCGAGCGGGAGGGAATTACGAGCAGTACTTC. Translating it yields CASSPRAGGNYEQYF.

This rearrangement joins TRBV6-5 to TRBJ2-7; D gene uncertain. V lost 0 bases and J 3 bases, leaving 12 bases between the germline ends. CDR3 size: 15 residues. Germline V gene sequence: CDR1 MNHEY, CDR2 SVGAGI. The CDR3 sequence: CASSYSHRPYYEQYF. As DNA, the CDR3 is TGTGCCAGCAGTTACTCTCATCGCCCATACTACGAGCAGTACTTC.

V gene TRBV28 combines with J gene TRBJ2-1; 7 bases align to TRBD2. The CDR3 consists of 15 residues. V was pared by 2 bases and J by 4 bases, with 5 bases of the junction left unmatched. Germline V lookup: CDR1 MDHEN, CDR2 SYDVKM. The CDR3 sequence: CASSLGGRRYNEQFF. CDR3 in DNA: TGTGCCAGCAGTTTAGGCGGGAGACGGTACAATGAGCAGTTCTTC.

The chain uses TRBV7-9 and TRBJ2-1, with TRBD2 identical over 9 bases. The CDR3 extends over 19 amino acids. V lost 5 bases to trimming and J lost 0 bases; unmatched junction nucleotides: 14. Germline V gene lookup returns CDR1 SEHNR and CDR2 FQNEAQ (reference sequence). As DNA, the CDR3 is TGTGCCAGCAGCCCACGACTAGCGGAAGGAAGGAGCTCCTACAATGAGCAGTTCTTC. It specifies CASSPRLAEGRSSYNEQFF.

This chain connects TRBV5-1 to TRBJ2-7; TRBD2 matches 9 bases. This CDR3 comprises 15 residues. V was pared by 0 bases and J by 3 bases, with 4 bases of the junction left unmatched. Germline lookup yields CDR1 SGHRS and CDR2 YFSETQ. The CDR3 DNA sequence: TGCGCCAGCAGCTTGGTGGGACTAGCCAACTACGAGCAGTACTTC. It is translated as CASSLVGLANYEQYF.

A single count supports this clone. In DNA, the CDR3 is TGCGCCAGCAGCCCCGACAGGGAAGGGAATGAGCAGTTCTTC. It is translated as CASSPDREGNEQFF. The rearrangement joins TRBV5-1 to TRBJ2-1; TRBD1 matches at 7 bases. Germline CDR1 reads SGHRS; CDR2 reads YFSETQ. V trimming: 4 bases; J trimming: 7 bases; junction bases outside the gene matches: 8. CDR3 size: 14 residues. The entire variable domain, with the rest obtained from reference TRBV5-1 and TRBJ2-1, is as follows: KAGVTQTPRYLIKTRGQQVTLSCSPISGHRSVSWYQQTPGQGLQFLFEYFSETQRNKGNFPGRFSGRQFSNSRSEMNVSTLELGDSALYLCASSPDREGNEQFFGPGTRLTVL.

The chain's CDR3 is CASSPPGQISSYEQYF. The CDR3 DNA reads as TGTGCCAGCTCACCACCTGGACAAATTTCCTCCTACGAGCAGTACTTC. The chain links TRBV18 to TRBJ2-7; tentative D call: TRBD1 (5 bases). The CDR3 extends over 16 amino acids. The V end was cut by 0 bases, the J end by 0 bases, with 12 bases between. From germline, CDR1 is KGHSH and CDR2 LQKENI. Drawing the rest from reference TRBV18 and TRBJ2-7, the complete variable domain is NAGVMQNPRHLVRRRGQEARLRCSPMKGHSHVYWYRQLPEEGLKFMVYLQKENIIDESGMPKERFSAEFPKEGPSILRIQQVVRGDSAAYFCASSPPGQISSYEQYFGPGTRLTVT.

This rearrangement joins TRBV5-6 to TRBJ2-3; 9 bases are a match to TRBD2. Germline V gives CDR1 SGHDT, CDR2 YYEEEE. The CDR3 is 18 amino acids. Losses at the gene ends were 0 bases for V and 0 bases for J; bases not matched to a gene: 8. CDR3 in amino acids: CASSLEGSGRPSTDTQYF. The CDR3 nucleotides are TGTGCCAGCAGCTTGGAGGGTAGCGGGAGACCCAGCACAGATACGCAGTATTTT.

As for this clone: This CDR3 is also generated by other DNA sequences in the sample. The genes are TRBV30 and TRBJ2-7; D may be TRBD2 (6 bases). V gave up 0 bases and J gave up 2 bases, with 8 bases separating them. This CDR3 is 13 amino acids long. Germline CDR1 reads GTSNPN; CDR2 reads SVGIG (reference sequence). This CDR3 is CAWSVGGAYEQYF. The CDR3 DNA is TGTGCCTGGAGTGTGGGGGGAGCCTACGAGCAGTACTTC. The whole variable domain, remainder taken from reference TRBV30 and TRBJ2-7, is SQTIHQWPATLVQPVGSPLSLECTVEGTSNPNLYWYRQAAGRGLQLLFYSVGIGQISSEVPQNLSASRPQDRQFILSSKKLLLSDSGFYLCAWSVGGAYEQYFGPGTRLTVT.

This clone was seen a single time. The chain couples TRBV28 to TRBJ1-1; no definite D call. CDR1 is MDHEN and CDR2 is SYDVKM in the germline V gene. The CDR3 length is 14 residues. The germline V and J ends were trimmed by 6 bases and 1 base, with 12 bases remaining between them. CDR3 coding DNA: TGTGCCAGCAGATCAGCAGGTGGGAACACTGAAGCTTTCTTT. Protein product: CASRSAGGNTEAFF.

DNA of the CDR3: TGCGCCAGCAGCTTGCGTGGAAATGAGTATTTT. Translated, it gives CASSLRGNEYF. V usage is TRBV5-1 and J usage is TRBJ2-3; D is undetermined. The CDR3 spans 11 residues. V lost 1 base to trimming and J lost 13 bases, with 10 bases between them. Germline loops: CDR1 SGHRS, CDR2 YFSETQ.